Below are 14 T cell receptor beta chains sequenced from a single sample in a study of T-cell memory formation after mild COVID-19. TCRdb reprocessed the 5' RACE reads via MiXCR and lists one record per CDR3 protein. The sample includes around 500,000 distinct CDR3 sequences, about 20% of them seen just once. The sequencing input was PBMCs or a T cell subset sorted from them (not recorded which). These receptors were obtained from an adult woman who had mild COVID-19 (a few samples of this study predate the infection). Cell type and time point are not known.

This clonotype has more than one count but fewer than ten. The gene calls are TRBV7-9 and TRBJ2-5, with no clear D. The CDR3 extends over 13 amino acids. Germline CDR1 is SEHNR and CDR2 is FQNEAQ (reference sequence). Trimming shortened V by 5 bases and J by 0 bases, and 7 bases separated the two germline ends. The CDR3 DNA reads TGTGCCAGCAGCCCTATGTACCAAGAGACCCAGTACTTC. It yields the protein CASSPMYQETQYF.

This clonotype came up many times. This sequence joins TRBV18 and TRBJ2-1; a possible D gene is TRBD2 (6 bases). The germline V gene encodes CDR1 KGHSH and CDR2 LQKENI. The CDR3 totals 15 residues. Trimming left V 2 bases short and J 8 bases short, with 16 bases between. The CDR3 DNA follows: TGTGCCAGCTCACCATCTACGGGAGTGGTGGATGAGCAGTTCTTC. Amino acid sequence: CASSPSTGVVDEQFF. Looking up the rest from reference TRBV18 and TRBJ2-1 gives the full variable domain: NAGVMQNPRHLVRRRGQEARLRCSPMKGHSHVYWYRQLPEEGLKFMVYLQKENIIDESGMPKERFSAEFPKEGPSILRIQQVVRGDSAAYFCASSPSTGVVDEQFFGPGTRLTVL.

This clonotype was recorded at least ten times. The chain links TRBV24-1 to TRBJ2-2, with D tentatively TRBD2 (5 bases). Germline values: CDR1 KGHDR, CDR2 SFDVKD. The CDR3 sequence is 10 residues long. V dropped 9 bases and J dropped 7 bases, with 5 bases sitting between them. CDR3 coding DNA: TGTGCCACCGGAGGCGGGGAGCTGTTTTTT. This encodes CATGGGELFF.

This chain uses TRBV12-3 or TRBV12-4 with TRBJ1-1; D ambiguous. This CDR3 region has 13 residues. V was trimmed by 6 bases and J by 6 bases, leaving 14 bases between them. CDR3 nucleotides: TGTGCCAGCAGCTCTCACAGTACCGCTGAAGCTTTCTTT. As protein: CASSSHSTAEAFF.

This clonotype has a handful of counts. The genes are TRBV5-4 and TRBJ2-1; the D gene could be TRBD1 or TRBD2 (7 bases each). V was clipped by 4 bases and J by 7 bases, with 15 bases between them. Germline-derived CDR1 and CDR2 are SGHNT and YYREEE (reference sequence). CDR3 length equals 14 residues. The CDR3 sequence: CASSNLQGGNEQFF. The DNA for the CDR3 is TGTGCCAGCAGCAACCTCCAGGGGGGGAATGAGCAGTTCTTC.

This clonotype has a handful of counts. The chain couples TRBV3-1 to TRBJ1-5; 7 bases are a match to TRBD1. The CDR3 is 14 residues long. With 4 bases clipped from V and 3 bases from J, the junction kept 3 bases outside the gene matches. CDR1 is LGHDT and CDR2 is YNNKEL in the germline V gene (reference sequence). The CDR3 is CASSRGQNNQPQHF. As DNA, the CDR3 is TGTGCCAGCAGCCGGGGACAGAACAATCAGCCCCAGCATTTT.

This clonotype turned up a few times. V is TRBV9 and J is TRBJ2-3; no definite D call. The V end lost 1 base, the J end lost 2 bases, and 8 bases lay between the germline ends. Looked up from germline, CDR1 is SGDLS and CDR2 is YYNGEE. The CDR3 is 14 amino acids. DNA for the CDR3: TGTGCCAGCAGCGTAACGAGAGCCACAGATACGCAGTATTTT. Encoded protein: CASSVTRATDTQYF.

In this sample, this clonotype turned up a few times. The rearrangement uses TRBV5-6 and TRBJ1-1; 7 bases fit TRBD1. Unmatched junction bases numbered 6, after V lost 3 bases and J lost 1 base. This CDR3 region has 15 residues. The germline gives CDR1 SGHDT, CDR2 YYEEEE. This CDR3 is CASSSQQGWNTEAFF. The CDR3 DNA reads as TGTGCCAGCAGCTCACAACAGGGGTGGAACACTGAAGCTTTCTTT.

The chain recombines TRBV24-1 with TRBJ2-1; 11 nucleotides agree with TRBD2. This CDR3 region has 18 residues. V shed 3 bases, J shed 12 bases, and the junction held 18 bases outside the gene matches. From germline, CDR1 is KGHDR and CDR2 SFDVKD. The CDR3 loop reads CATSDPYGLAGPPGWQFF. The DNA of the CDR3 is TGTGCCACCAGTGATCCCTACGGACTAGCGGGCCCCCCGGGGTGGCAGTTCTTC.

This clonotype showed up just a few times. The chain links TRBV7-2 to TRBJ1-5; D unresolved. Germline-derived CDR1 and CDR2 are SGHTA and FQGNSA. The CDR3 length is 13 residues. V was clipped by 5 bases and J by 2 bases, with 7 bases between them. The CDR3 region is CASSDIRNQPQHF. For the CDR3, the DNA is TGTGCCAGCAGCGATATCCGCAATCAGCCCCAGCATTTT.

This clonotype was recorded a few times. V and J are TRBV9 and TRBJ1-6; the match to TRBD1 covers 7 bases. The CDR3 is made up of 13 amino acids. From germline, CDR1 is SGDLS and CDR2 YYNGEE. J gave up 7 bases and V 3 bases, and 1 base lay outside the gene matches. The DNA of the CDR3 is TGTGCCAGCAGCGGACAGGGAAATTCACCCCTCCACTTT. Protein: CASSGQGNSPLHF.

This clonotype was seen repeatedly, ten times or more. This chain joins TRBV11-2 and TRBJ2-5, with D unresolved. CDR1 and CDR2 (germline): SGHAT, FQNNGV. The length of the CDR3 is 16 residues. The ends were cut back, 4 bases at V and 3 bases at J, with 18 bases in the middle. In DNA, the CDR3 is TGTGCCAGCAGCTCGGGCGGTGTGGTGGGGAAAGAGACCCAGTACTTC. Amino acids: CASSSGGVVGKETQYF.

The table lists this clonotype with many counts. This chain joins TRBV5-1 and TRBJ2-1; 8 nucleotides match TRBD2. V trimming: 1 base; J trimming: 0 bases; junction bases outside the gene matches: 9. CDR1 and CDR2 from the germline V gene are SGHRS and YFSETQ. The CDR3 extends over 18 amino acids. The CDR3 here is CASSLIVLSGNSYNEQFF. Here the CDR3 DNA reads TGCGCCAGCAGCTTGATTGTTCTTAGCGGGAACTCCTACAATGAGCAGTTCTTC.

This clonotype appeared many times. The chain links TRBV7-3 to TRBJ1-1; D call uncertain. Trimming took off 5 bases at V and 0 bases at J, with 13 bases between the two ends. Germline lookup yields CDR1 SGHTA and CDR2 FQGTGA. The length of the CDR3 is 15 residues. CDR3 coding DNA: TGTGCCAGCAGCCCCGGCGAGGCCTTGAACACTGAAGCTTTCTTT. It codes for CASSPGEALNTEAFF.